The text below deals with one T cell receptor beta chain. Its antigen remains unknown. This sequence may be a read error, since a much larger clone differs from it by one base. The data are from a study of liver allograft versus peripheral blood T cells. Turning to the study itself: Liver transplant recipients had T cell receptor repertoires compared between transplanted liver and peripheral blood.

The CDR3 extends over 14 amino acids. V lost 2 bases to trimming and J lost 5 bases, with 12 bases between them. The germline gives CDR1 MNHNY, CDR2 SVGAGI (reference sequence). Study outcomes and limitations: T cell receptor repertoires inside liver allografts reportedly differed from those in peripheral blood.

MiXCR, applied by TCRdb to the reads, yields one record per CDR3 protein. The data hold several thousand distinct CDR3 sequences, with 15% observed a single time. The chain recombines TRBV6-6 with TRBJ1-2; tentatively, D is TRBD1 (6 bases). This receptor was obtained from a human patient who had a liver transplant. Some of the T cells may derive from the graft donor. The CDR3 sequence: CASSYRGIGYGYTF. CDR3 in DNA: TGTGCCAGCAGTTACAGGGGGATTGGGTATGGCTACACCTTC.